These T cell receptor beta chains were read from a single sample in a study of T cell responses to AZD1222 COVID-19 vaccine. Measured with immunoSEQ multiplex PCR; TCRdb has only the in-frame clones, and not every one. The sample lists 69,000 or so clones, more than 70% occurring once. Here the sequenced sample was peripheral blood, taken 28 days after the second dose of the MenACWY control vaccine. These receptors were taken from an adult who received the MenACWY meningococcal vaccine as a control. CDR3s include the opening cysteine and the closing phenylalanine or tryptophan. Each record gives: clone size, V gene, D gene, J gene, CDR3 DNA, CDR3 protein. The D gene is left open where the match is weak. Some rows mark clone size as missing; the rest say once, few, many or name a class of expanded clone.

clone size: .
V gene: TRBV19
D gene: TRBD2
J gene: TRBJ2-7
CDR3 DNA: TGTGCCAGTACGGGACTAGCGGGAGACGAGCAGTACTTC
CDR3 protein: CASTGLAGDEQYF

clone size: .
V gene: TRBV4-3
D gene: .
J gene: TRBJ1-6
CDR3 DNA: TGCGCCAGCAGCCCTTCGCTACCAGGGAGGGCTTCACCCCTCCACTTT
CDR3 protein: CASSPSLPGRASPLHF

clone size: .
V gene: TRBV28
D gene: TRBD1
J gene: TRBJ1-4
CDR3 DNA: TGTGCCAGCAGTTGGGACAGCCGAGCAACTAATGAAAAACTGTTTTTT
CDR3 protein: CASSWDSRATNEKLFF

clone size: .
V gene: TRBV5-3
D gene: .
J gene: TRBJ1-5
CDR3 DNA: TGTGCCAGAAGCAGCTCCCGGACAGAGAACAATCAGCCCCAGCATTTT
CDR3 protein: CARSSSRTENNQPQHF

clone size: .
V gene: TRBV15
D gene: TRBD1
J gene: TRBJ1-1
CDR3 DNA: TGTGCCACCAGCAGAGATGGGACAGCCATGAACACTGAAGCTTTCTTT
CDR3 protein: CATSRDGTAMNTEAFF

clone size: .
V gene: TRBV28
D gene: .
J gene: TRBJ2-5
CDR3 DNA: TGTGCCAGCAGTCCCCACCGGTTCCGAGAGACCCAGTACTTC
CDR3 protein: CASSPHRFRETQYF

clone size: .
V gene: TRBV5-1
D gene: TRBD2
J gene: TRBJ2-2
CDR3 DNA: TGCGCCAGCAGCCAGCCGGGACTAGCGGGCACCGGGGAGCTGTTTTTT
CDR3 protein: CASSQPGLAGTGELFF

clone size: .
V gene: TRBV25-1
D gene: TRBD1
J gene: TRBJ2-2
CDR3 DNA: TGTGCCAGCAGTTCGACAGGGGGCGTTACCGGGGAGCTGTTTTTT
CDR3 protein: CASSSTGGVTGELFF

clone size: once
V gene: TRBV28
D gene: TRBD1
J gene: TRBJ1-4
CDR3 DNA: TGTGCCAGCAGTACACCAGGGACAGGGCTAGGAGAAAAACTGTTTTTT
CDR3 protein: CASSTPGTGLGEKLFF

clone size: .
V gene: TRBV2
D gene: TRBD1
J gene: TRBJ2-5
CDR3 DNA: TGTGCCAGCAGTGGACAGGGGTTGGGGAAAATAGAGACCCAGTACTTC
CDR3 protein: CASSGQGLGKIETQYF

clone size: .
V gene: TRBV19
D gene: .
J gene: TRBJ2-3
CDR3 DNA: TGTGCCAGTAGTATTTCTAGGCAATCGGATACGCAGTATTTT
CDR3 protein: CASSISRQSDTQYF

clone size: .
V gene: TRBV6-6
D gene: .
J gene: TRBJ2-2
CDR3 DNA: TGTGCCAGCAGTCTTTACGGGAGAAACACCGGGGAGCTGTTTTTT
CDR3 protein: CASSLYGRNTGELFF

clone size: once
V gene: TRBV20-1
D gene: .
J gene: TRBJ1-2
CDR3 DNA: TGCAGTGCTAGTGGGCAGGGGTCCTATGGCTACACCTTC
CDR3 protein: CSASGQGSYGYTF

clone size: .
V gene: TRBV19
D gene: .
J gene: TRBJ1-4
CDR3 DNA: TGTGCCAGTAGTATAGCCCTAGGGGAGCACCTCTCTTTT
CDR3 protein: CASSIALGEHLSF

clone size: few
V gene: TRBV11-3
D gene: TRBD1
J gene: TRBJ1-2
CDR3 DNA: TGTGCCAGCAGCTTAGTCGGGACAGGGATAGGACCTAACTATGGCTACACCTTC
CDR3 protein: CASSLVGTGIGPNYGYTF

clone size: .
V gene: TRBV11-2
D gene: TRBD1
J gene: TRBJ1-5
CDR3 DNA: TGTGCCAGCAGCTCGGGACAGGGGGGTAGCAATCAGCCCCAGCATTTT
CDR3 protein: CASSSGQGGSNQPQHF

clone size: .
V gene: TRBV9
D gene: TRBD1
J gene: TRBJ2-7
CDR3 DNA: TGTGCCAGCAGCCCAAGGACAGGGGGCTCCTACGAGCAGTACTTC
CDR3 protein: CASSPRTGGSYEQYF

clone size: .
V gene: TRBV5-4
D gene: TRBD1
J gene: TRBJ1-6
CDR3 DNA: TGTGCCAGCAGCCTTCAGGGGGCTCCTAATTCACCCCTCCACTTT
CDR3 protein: CASSLQGAPNSPLHF

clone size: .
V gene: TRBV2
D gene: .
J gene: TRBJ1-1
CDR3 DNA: TGTGCCAGCAGACGGGGAATGAACACTGAAGCTTTCTTT
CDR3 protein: CASRRGMNTEAFF

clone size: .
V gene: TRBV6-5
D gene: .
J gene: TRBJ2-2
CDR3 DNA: TGTGCCAGCTCAAGGGGCCTGGGGACCGGGGAGCTGTTTTTT
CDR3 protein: CASSRGLGTGELFF

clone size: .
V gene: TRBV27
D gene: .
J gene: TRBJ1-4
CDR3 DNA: TGTGCCAGCAGTTTAGGGCAGGGAGGGAAACTGTTTTTT
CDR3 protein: CASSLGQGGKLFF

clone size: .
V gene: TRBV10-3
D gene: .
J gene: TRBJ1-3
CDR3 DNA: TGTGCCATCAGTGCGAGGGTTCTAGGGGTTACGGGAAACACCATATATTTT
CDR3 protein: CAISARVLGVTGNTIYF

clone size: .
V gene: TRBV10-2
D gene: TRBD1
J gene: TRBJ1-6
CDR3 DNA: TGCGCCAGCAGTGGTCTAAGGGCCAGGGGGCTTCCCAATTCACCCCTCCACTTT
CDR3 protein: CASSGLRARGLPNSPLHF

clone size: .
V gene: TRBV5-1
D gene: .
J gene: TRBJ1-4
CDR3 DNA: TGCGCCAGCAGGGAACGGGGGGTTAATGAAAAACTGTTTTTT
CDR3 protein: CASRERGVNEKLFF

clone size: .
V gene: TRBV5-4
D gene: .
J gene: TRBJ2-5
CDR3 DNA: TGTGCCAGCAGCGGGGGAGGTTTGGGGCGAGAGACCCAGTACTTC
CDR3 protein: CASSGGGLGRETQYF

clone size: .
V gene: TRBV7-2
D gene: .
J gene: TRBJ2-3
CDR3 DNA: TGTGCCAGCAGCTTAGGGCTAGCCGGGGAAGATACGCAGTATTTT
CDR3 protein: CASSLGLAGEDTQYF

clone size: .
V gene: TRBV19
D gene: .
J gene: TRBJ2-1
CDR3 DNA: TGTGCCAGTAGTACTAGCAGGGGCAATGAGCAGTTCTTC
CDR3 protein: CASSTSRGNEQFF

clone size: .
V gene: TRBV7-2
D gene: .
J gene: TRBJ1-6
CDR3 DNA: TGTGCCAGCAGCTACAGCTCCTATAATTCACCCCTCCACTTT
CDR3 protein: CASSYSSYNSPLHF

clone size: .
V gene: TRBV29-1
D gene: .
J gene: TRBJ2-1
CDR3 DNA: TGCAGCGTTGAAGGAACAGACTCAATCTCGGGGAATGAGCAGTTCTTC
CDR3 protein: CSVEGTDSISGNEQFF

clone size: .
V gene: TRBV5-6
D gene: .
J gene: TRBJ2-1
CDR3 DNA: TGTGCCAGCAGCCTCGTTATTTTCGCCTACAATGAGCAGTTCTTC
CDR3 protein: CASSLVIFAYNEQFF

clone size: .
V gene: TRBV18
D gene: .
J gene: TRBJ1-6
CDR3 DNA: TGTGCCAGCTCCGCAGACATGGATAATTCACCCCTCCACTTT
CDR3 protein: CASSADMDNSPLHF

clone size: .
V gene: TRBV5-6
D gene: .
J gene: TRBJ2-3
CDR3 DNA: TGTGCCAGCAGCTTGTGGGTGGCAGATACGCAGTATTTT
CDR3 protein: CASSLWVADTQYF

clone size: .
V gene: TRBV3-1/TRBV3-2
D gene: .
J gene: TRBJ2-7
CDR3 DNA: TGTGCCAGCAGCCGTGATCGGACAGCGTTCTCCTACGAGCAGTACTTC
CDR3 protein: CASSRDRTAFSYEQYF

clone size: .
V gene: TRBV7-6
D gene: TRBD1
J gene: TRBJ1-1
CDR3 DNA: TGTGCCAGCAGCCCCCTGACAGGGGACGCTGAAGCTTTCTTT
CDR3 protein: CASSPLTGDAEAFF